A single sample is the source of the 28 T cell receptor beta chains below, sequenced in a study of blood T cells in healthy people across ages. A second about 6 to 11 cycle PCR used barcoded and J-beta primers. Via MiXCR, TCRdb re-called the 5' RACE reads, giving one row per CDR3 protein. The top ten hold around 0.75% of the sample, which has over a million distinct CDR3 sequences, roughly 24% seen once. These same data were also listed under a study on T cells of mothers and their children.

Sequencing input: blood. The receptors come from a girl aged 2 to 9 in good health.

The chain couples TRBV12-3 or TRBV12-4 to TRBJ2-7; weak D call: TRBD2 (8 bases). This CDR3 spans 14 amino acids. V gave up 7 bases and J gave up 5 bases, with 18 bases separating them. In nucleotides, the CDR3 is TGTGCCAGCACCCTGGGTAGCGGGACAGACGAGCAGTACTTC. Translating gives CASTLGSGTDEQYF.

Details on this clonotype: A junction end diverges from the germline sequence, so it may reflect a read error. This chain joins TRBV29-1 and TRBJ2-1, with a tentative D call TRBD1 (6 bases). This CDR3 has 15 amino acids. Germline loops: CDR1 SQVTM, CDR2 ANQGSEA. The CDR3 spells CSAELSGTPYNEQFF. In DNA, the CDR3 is TGCAGCGCTGAATTATCCGGGACACCGTACAATGAGCAGTTCTTC.

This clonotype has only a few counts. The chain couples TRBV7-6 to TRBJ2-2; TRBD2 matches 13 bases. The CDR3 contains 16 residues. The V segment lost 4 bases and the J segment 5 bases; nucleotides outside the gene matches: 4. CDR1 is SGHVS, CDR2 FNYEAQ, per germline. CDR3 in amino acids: CASSSGTSGNTGELFF. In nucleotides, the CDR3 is TGTGCCAGCAGCTCTGGGACTAGCGGGAATACCGGGGAGCTGTTTTTT.

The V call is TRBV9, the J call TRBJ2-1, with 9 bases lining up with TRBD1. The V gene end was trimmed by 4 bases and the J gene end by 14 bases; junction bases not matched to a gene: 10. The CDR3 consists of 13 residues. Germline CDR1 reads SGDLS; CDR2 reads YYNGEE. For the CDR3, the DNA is TGTGCCAGCAGCCCTGCGGACAGGGGAGTAAAGTTCTTC. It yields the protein CASSPADRGVKFF.

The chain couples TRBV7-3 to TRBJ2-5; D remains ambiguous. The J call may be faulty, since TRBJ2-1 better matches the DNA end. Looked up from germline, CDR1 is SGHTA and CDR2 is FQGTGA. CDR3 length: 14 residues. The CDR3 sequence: CASSLTQGVGEQFF. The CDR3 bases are TGTGCCAGCAGCTTAACGCAAGGAGTAGGTGAGCAGTTCTTC.

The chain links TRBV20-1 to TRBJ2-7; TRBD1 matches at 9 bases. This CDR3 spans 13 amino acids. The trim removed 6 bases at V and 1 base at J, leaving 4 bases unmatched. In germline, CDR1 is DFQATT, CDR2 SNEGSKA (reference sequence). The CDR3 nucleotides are TGCAGTGCCCCGACAGGGGGATCCTACGAGCAGTACTTC. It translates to CSAPTGGSYEQYF.

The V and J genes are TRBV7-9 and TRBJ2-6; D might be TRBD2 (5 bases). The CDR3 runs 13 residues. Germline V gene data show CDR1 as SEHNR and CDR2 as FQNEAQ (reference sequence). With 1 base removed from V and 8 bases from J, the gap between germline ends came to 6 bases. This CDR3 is CASSLVGTNVLTF. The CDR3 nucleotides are TGTGCCAGCAGCTTAGTCGGGACCAACGTCCTGACTTTC.

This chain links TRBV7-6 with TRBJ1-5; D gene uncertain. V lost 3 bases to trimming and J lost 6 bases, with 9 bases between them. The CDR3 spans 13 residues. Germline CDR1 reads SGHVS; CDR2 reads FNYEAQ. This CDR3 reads CASSLRLGQPQHF. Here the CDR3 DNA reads TGTGCCAGCAGCTTGCGGTTGGGTCAGCCCCAGCATTTT.

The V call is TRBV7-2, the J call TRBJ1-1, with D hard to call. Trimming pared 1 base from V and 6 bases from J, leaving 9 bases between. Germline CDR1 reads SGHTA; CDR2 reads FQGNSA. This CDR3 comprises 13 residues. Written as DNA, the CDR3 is TGTGCCAGCAGCTTAGACCACTATTCTGAAGCTTTCTTT. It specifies CASSLDHYSEAFF.

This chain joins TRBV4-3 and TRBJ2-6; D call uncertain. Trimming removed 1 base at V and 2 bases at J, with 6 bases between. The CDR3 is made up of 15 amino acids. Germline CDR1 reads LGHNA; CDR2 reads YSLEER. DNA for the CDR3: TGCGCCAGCAGCCAAGTGGGCACTGGGGCCAACGTCCTGACTTTC. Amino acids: CASSQVGTGANVLTF.

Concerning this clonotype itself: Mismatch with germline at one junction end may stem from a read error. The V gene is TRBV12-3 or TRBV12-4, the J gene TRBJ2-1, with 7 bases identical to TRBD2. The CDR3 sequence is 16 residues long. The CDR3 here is CASIPSGRSSYNEQFF. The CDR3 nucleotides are TGTGCTAGCATTCCTAGCGGCCGTTCCTCCTACAATGAGCAGTTCTTC.

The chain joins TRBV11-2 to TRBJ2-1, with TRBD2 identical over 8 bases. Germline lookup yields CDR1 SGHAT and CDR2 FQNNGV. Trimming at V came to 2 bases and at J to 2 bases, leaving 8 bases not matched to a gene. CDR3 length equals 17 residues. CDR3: CASSLWGPGGTYNEQFF. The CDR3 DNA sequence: TGTGCCAGCAGCTTATGGGGGCCGGGGGGGACCTACAATGAGCAGTTCTTC.

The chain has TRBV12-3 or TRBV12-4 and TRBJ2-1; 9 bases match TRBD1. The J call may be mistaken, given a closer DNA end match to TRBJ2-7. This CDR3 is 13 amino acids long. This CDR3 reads CASSPTGGLEQYF. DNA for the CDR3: TGTGCCAGCAGTCCGACAGGGGGATTGGAGCAGTACTTC.

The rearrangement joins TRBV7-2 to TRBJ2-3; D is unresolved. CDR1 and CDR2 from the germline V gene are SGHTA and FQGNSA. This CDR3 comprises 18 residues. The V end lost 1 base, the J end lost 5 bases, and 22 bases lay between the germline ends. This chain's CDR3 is CASSLVSLRASAGDTQYF. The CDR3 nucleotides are TGTGCCAGCAGCTTAGTTTCTTTAAGGGCCTCGGCAGGAGATACGCAGTATTTT.

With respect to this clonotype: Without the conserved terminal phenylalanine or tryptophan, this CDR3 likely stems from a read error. CDR3: CASSESMGLAADTQYV. In nucleotides, the CDR3 is TGCGCCAGCAGTGAGTCGATGGGACTAGCGGCAGATACGCAGTATGTT. The J gene is TRBJ2-3, the V gene TRBV10-2; 11 nucleotides line up with TRBD2. Germline V gene data show CDR1 as WSHSY and CDR2 as SAAADI. V lost 0 bases to trimming and J lost 4 bases; unmatched junction nucleotides: 3. CDR3 length equals 16 residues.

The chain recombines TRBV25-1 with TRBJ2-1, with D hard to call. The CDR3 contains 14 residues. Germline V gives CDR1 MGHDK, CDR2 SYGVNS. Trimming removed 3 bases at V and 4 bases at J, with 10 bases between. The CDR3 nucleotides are TGTGCCAGCAGTGAGCCAGGTTGGTACAATGAGCAGTTCTTC. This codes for CASSEPGWYNEQFF.

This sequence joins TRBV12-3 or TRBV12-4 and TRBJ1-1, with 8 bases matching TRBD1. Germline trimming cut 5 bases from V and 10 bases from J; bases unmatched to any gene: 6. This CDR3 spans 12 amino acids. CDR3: CASSQTTGAAFF. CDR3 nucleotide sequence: TGTGCCAGCAGTCAGACGACAGGGGCAGCTTTCTTT.

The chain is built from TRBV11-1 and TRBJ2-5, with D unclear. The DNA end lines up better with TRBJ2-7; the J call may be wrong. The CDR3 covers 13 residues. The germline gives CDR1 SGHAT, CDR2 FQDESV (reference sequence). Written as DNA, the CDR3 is TGTGCCAGCAGCTTAGCCCGGAACTACGAGCAGTACTTC. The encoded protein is CASSLARNYEQYF.

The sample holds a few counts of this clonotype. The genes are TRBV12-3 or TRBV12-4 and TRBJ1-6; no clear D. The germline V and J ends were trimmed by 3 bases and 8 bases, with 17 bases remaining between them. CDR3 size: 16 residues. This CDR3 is CASSFTVSSGDSPLHF. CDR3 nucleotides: TGTGCCAGCAGTTTTACAGTCTCTTCTGGGGATTCACCCCTCCACTTT.

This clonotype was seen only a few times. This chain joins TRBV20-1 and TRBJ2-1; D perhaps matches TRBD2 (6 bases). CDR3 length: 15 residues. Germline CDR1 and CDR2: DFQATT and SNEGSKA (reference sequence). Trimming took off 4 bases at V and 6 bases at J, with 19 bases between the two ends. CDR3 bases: TGCAGTGCTAAAGTCCCAGGTAGCGGCCCCAATGAGCAGTTCTTC. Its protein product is CSAKVPGSGPNEQFF.

This CDR3 is CATSAGGLAGNTDTQYF. The CDR3 coding sequence is TGTGCCACCAGTGCCGGGGGACTAGCGGGGAACACAGATACGCAGTATTTT. J is TRBJ2-3 and V is TRBV24-1; 13 bases match TRBD2. This CDR3 is built from 17 residues. J gave up 2 bases and V 5 bases, and 6 bases lay outside the gene matches. Germline lookup yields CDR1 KGHDR and CDR2 SFDVKD.

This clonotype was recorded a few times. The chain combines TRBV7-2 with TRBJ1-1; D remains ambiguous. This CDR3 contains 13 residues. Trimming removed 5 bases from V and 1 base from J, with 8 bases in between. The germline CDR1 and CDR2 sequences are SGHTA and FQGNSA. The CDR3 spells CASSLVTNTEAFF. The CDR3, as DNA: TGTGCCAGCAGCCTAGTAACGAACACTGAAGCTTTCTTT.

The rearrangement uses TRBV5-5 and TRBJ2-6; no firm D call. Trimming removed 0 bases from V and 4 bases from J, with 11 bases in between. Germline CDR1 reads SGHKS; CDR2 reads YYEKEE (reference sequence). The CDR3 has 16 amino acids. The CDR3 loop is CASSLDRVFGANVLTF. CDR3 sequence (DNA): TGTGCCAGCAGCTTGGACCGGGTCTTCGGGGCCAACGTCCTGACTTTC.

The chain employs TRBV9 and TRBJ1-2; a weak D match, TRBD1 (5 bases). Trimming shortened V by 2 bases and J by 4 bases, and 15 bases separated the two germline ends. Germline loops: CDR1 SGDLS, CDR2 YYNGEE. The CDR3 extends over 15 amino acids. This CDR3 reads CASSVGTELFYGYTF. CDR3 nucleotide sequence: TGTGCCAGCAGCGTCGGGACCGAACTTTTCTATGGCTACACCTTC.

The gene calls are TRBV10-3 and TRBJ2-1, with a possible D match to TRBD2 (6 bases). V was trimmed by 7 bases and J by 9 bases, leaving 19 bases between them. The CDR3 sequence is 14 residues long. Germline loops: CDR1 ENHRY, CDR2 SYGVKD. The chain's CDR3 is CAITSEGHNGEQFF. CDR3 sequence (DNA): TGTGCCATCACCTCGGAGGGCCACAACGGTGAGCAGTTCTTC.

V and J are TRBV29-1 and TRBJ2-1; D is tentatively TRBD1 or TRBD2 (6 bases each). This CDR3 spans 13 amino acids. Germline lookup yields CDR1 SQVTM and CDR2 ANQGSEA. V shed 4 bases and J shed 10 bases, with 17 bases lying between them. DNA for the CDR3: TGCAGCGTTGTCCCCTCCTTGGGGGGCGAGCAGTTCTTC. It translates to CSVVPSLGGEQFF.

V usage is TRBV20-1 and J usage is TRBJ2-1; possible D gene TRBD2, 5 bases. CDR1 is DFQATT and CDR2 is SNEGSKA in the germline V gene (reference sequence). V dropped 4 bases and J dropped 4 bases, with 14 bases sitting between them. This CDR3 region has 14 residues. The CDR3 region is CSAMPRRAYNEQFF. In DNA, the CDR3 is TGCAGTGCTATGCCGCGGCGGGCGTACAATGAGCAGTTCTTC.

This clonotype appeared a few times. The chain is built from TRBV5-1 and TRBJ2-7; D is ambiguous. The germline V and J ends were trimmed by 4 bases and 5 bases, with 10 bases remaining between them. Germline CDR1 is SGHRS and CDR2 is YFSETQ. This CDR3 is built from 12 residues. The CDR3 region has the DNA TGCGCCAGCAGCGCTACCGACAACGAGCAGTACTTC. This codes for CASSATDNEQYF.